A single sample gave rise to the 17 T cell receptor beta chains below, sequenced in a study of blood T cell repertoires in COVID-19 (dated by TCRdb to the early 2020s). The library was made by the immunoSEQ multiplex PCR assay. TCRdb took this table from immuneACCESS and kept in-frame rearrangements with V and J called. Such tables lack part of the clones; where checked against another copy, unresolved V genes explain under half of the gap, and the rest is unexplained. This sample has approximately 130,000 clones in its table, and 75% to 90% of those were observed once. Approximately 20% of the sample is in the top ten clones. The sequenced sample consisted of peripheral blood. All receptors come from a woman between 45 and 60 years old who had recovered from COVID-19.

The chain is built from TRBV6-5 and TRBJ1-2; D gene uncertain. Germline CDR1 and CDR2: MNHEY and SVGAGI. V shed 8 bases and J shed 4 bases, with 8 bases lying between them. The CDR3 has 11 amino acids. In DNA, the CDR3 is TGTGCCAGCGACAACTTCTATGGCTACACCTTC. Translating it yields CASDNFYGYTF.

The chain employs TRBV5-1 and TRBJ1-2; 8 bases agree with TRBD1. This CDR3 region has 16 residues. With 4 bases clipped from V and 4 bases from J, the junction kept 12 bases outside the gene matches. The V gene's germline CDR1 is SGHRS and CDR2 YFSETQ. In nucleotides, the CDR3 is TGCGCCAGCAGCCCTACCAGTCGGACAGGGATCTATGGCTACACCTTC. As protein: CASSPTSRTGIYGYTF. Together with reference TRBV5-1 and TRBJ1-2, the CDR3 gives the full variable domain: KAGVTQTPRYLIKTRGQQVTLSCSPISGHRSVSWYQQTPGQGLQFLFEYFSETQRNKGNFPGRFSGRQFSNSRSEMNVSTLELGDSALYLCASSPTSRTGIYGYTFGSGTRLTVV.

The CDR3 nucleotides are TGTGCCAGCAGCCCACAGGTCCCCCCGGATACGCAGTATTTT. Its translation: CASSPQVPPDTQYF. J is TRBJ2-3 and V is TRBV7-6; tentatively, D is TRBD1 (5 bases). The CDR3 has 14 amino acids. V was pared by 5 bases and J by 6 bases, with 15 bases between. Germline V gene sequence: CDR1 SGHVS, CDR2 FNYEAQ.

The rearrangement links TRBV11-3 to TRBJ2-2; 7 nucleotides agree with TRBD2. V shed 7 bases and J 0 bases; nucleotides not matched to a gene: 5. The CDR3 is made up of 15 amino acids. In germline, CDR1 is SGHNT, CDR2 YENEEA. The CDR3 DNA is TGTGCCAGCAACGCCGGGACTACGAACACCGGGGAGCTGTTTTTT. Translating gives CASNAGTTNTGELFF. Full variable domain (missing parts from reference TRBV11-3 and TRBJ2-2): EAGVVQSPRYKIIEKKQPVAFWCNPISGHNTLYWYLQNLGQGPELLIRYENEEAVDDSQLPKDRFSAERLKGVDSTLKIQPAELGDSAVYLCASNAGTTNTGELFFGEGSRLTVL.

CDR3 loop: CASSAGLAGRPGELFF. Written as DNA, the CDR3 is TGCGCCAGCAGTGCCGGACTAGCGGGAAGGCCCGGGGAGCTGTTTTTT. The chain is built from TRBV10-2 and TRBJ2-2; 12 bases line up with TRBD2. The junction had 6 bases not matched to a gene; V was cut back by 4 bases and J by 6 bases. Germline CDR1 WSHSY, CDR2 SAAADI. The CDR3 runs 16 residues.

The V gene is TRBV29-1, the J gene TRBJ1-2; a possible D gene is TRBD1 (5 bases). The ends were cut back, 6 bases at V and 7 bases at J, with 15 bases in the middle. The germline gives CDR1 SQVTM, CDR2 ANQGSEA. The CDR3 contains 12 residues. The CDR3 reads CSVATGPSGYTF. The CDR3 nucleotides are TGCAGCGTAGCTACAGGACCCAGTGGCTACACCTTC.

The gene calls are TRBV5-1 and TRBJ2-2, with TRBD1 identical over 10 bases. CDR3 length: 15 amino acids. The V and J ends lost 3 bases and 5 bases, in that order; junction bases with no gene match: 4. Germline V gene data show CDR1 as SGHRS and CDR2 as YFSETQ. The CDR3 coding sequence is TGCGCCAGCAGCTCGCAGGGACAGGGGACCGGGGAGCTGTTTTTT. This gives the protein CASSSQGQGTGELFF.

This chain uses TRBV24-1 with TRBJ2-1; 8 nucleotides match TRBD2. The CDR3 totals 16 residues. Germline CDR1 reads KGHDR; CDR2 reads SFDVKD. The junction had 11 bases not matched to a gene; V was cut back by 9 bases and J by 2 bases. CDR3 in amino acids: CATLGAAGGAYNEQFF. The CDR3 coding sequence is TGTGCCACCCTCGGGGCGGCGGGAGGCGCCTACAATGAGCAGTTCTTC.

The rearrangement links TRBV11-2 to TRBJ1-6; D is uncertain. Germline V gene data show CDR1 as SGHAT and CDR2 as FQNNGV. The CDR3 has 13 residues. V was cut by 3 bases and J by 10 bases, with 10 bases left in between. The CDR3 loop is CASSLGRGSPLHF. The CDR3 coding sequence is TGTGCCAGCAGCTTGGGTCGGGGATCACCCCTCCACTTT. The entire variable domain, with the rest obtained from reference TRBV11-2 and TRBJ1-6, is as follows: EAGVAQSPRYKIIEKRQSVAFWCNPISGHATLYWYQQILGQGPKLLIQFQNNGVVDDSQLPKDRFSAERLKGVDSTLKIQPAKLEDSAVYLCASSLGRGSPLHFGNGTRLTVT.

The genes are TRBV7-2 and TRBJ1-5; 7 nucleotides line up with TRBD1. Germline CDR1 reads SGHTA; CDR2 reads FQGNSA. The CDR3 loop spans 15 amino acids. With 7 bases clipped from V and 2 bases from J, the junction kept 8 bases outside the gene matches. The CDR3 DNA sequence: TGTGCCAGCAAACTAGGGGGCGCGGGCAATCAGCCCCAGCATTTT. This sequence encodes CASKLGGAGNQPQHF.

This clone was seen only once. The gene calls are TRBV25-1 and TRBJ2-1, with unresolved D. The CDR3 has 15 amino acids. Germline V gene sequence: CDR1 MGHDK, CDR2 SYGVNS. V shed 1 base and J shed 6 bases, with 13 bases lying between them. The CDR3 DNA is TGTGCCAGCAGTGAATCCTCGGTAGATGCCAATGAGCAGTTCTTC. Its protein product is CASSESSVDANEQFF.

The chain joins TRBV5-4 to TRBJ2-7; 10 bases are shared with TRBD1. CDR3 length: 14 residues. Germline CDR1 reads SGHNT; CDR2 reads YYREEE (reference sequence). The V segment lost 4 bases and the J segment 1 base; nucleotides outside the gene matches: 2. The CDR3: CASSRTGGSYEQYF. Written as DNA, the CDR3 is TGTGCCAGCAGCCGGACAGGGGGTTCCTACGAGCAGTACTTC.

This rearrangement joins TRBV11-3 to TRBJ2-5; 7 bases agree with TRBD1. Germline CDR1 and CDR2: SGHNT and YENEEA. This CDR3 is built from 15 residues. V was clipped by 5 bases and J by 0 bases; unmatched bases: 6. This CDR3 reads CASSQTGEYQETQYF. In DNA form, the CDR3 reads TGTGCCAGCAGCCAAACAGGGGAGTACCAAGAGACCCAGTACTTC.

The sample holds one count of this clone. V is TRBV30 and J is TRBJ1-4; 9 bases are a match to TRBD1. This CDR3 spans 15 amino acids. With V trimmed by 8 bases and J by 4 bases, 11 bases remained unmatched. Germline V gene data show CDR1 as GTSNPN and CDR2 as SVGIG (reference sequence). The DNA for the CDR3 is TGTGCCCGGGGTTCAAGGACAGGGGTTAATGAAAAACTGTTTTTT. This codes for CARGSRTGVNEKLFF. The full variable domain, with the rest looked up from reference TRBV30 and TRBJ1-4, is SQTIHQWPATLVQPVGSPLSLECTVEGTSNPNLYWYRQAAGRGLQLLFYSVGIGQISSEVPQNLSASRPQDRQFILSSKKLLLSDSGFYLCARGSRTGVNEKLFFGSGTQLSVL.

The chain uses TRBV19 and TRBJ1-1; D is unclear. CDR1 LNHDA and CDR2 SQIVND come from the germline V gene (reference sequence). CDR3 size: 14 residues. Between the trimmed V and J ends, which lost 4 bases and 4 bases, there was a span of 13 bases. The CDR3 nucleotides read TGTGCCAGTAGTAGGGCAGCCGGATCCACTGAAGCTTTCTTT. Amino acids: CASSRAAGSTEAFF.

The V and J genes are TRBV6-6 and TRBJ2-2, with D perhaps TRBD1 (7 bases). Trimming shortened V by 7 bases and J by 4 bases, and 13 bases separated the two germline ends. CDR3 length: 14 residues. Per germline, CDR1 MNHNY and CDR2 SVGAGI (reference sequence). In nucleotides, the CDR3 is TGTGCCAGCATCAGGGGGGCGAGCACCGGGGAGCTGTTTTTT. Protein product: CASIRGASTGELFF.

The gene calls are TRBV20-1 and TRBJ1-6; TRBD1 might be the D (5 bases). Trimming took 3 bases from V and 4 from J, leaving 7 bases between them. The CDR3 is 13 amino acids. Germline values: CDR1 DFQATT, CDR2 SNEGSKA (reference sequence). The CDR3 DNA is TGCAGTGCTAGTCGACAGTATAATTCACCCCTCCACTTT. This translates into CSASRQYNSPLHF.